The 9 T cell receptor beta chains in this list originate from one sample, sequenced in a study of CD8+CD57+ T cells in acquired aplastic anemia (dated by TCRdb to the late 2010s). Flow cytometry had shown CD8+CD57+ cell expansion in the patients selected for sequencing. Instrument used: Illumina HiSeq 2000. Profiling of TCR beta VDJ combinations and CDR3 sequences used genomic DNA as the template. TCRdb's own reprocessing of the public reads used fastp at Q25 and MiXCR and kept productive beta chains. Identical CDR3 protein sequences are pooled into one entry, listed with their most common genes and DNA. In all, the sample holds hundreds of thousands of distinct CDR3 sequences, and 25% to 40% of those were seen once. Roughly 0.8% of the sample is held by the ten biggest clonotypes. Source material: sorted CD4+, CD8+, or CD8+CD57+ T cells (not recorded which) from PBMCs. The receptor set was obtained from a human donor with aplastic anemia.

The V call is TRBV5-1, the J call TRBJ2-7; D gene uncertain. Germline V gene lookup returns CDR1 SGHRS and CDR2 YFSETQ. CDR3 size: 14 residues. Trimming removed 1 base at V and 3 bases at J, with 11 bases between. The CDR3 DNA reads TGCGCCAGCAGCTTGTCTCAGAAGAACTACGAGCAGTACTTC. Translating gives CASSLSQKNYEQYF.

CDR3 DNA: TGTGCCTGGAGTGTAACGGGGGTGCCTTCACCCCTCCACTTT. Translated, it gives CAWSVTGVPSPLHF. This chain links TRBV30 with TRBJ1-6; tentatively, D is TRBD1 (5 bases). The germline V gene has CDR1 GTSNPN and CDR2 SVGIG (reference sequence). V was clipped by 0 bases and J by 9 bases, with 12 bases between them. This CDR3 region has 14 residues.

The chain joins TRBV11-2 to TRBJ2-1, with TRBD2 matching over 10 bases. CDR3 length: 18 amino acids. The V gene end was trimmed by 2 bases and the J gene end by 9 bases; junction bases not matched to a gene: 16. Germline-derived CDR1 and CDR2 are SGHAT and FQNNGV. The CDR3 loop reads CASSLSPPLAGVYGEQFF. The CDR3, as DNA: TGTGCCAGCAGCTTATCTCCCCCCCTAGCGGGAGTTTATGGTGAGCAGTTCTTC. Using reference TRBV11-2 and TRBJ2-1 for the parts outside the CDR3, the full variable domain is EAGVAQSPRYKIIEKRQSVAFWCNPISGHATLYWYQQILGQGPKLLIQFQNNGVVDDSQLPKDRFSAERLKGVDSTLKIQPAKLEDSAVYLCASSLSPPLAGVYGEQFFGPGTRLTVL.

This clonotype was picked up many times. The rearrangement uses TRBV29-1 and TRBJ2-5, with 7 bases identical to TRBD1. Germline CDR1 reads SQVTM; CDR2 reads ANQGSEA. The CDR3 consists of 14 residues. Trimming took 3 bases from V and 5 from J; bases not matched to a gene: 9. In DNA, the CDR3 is TGCAGCGTTGACAGGAACAGGGGAAGGGAGACCCAGTACTTC. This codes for CSVDRNRGRETQYF.

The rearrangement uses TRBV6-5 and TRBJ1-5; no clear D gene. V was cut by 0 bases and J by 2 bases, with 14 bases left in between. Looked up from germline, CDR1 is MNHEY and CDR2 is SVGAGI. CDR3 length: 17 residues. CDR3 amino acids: CASSYSTARFGNQPQHF. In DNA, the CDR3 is TGTGCCAGCAGTTACTCGACTGCACGGTTTGGCAATCAGCCCCAGCATTTT.

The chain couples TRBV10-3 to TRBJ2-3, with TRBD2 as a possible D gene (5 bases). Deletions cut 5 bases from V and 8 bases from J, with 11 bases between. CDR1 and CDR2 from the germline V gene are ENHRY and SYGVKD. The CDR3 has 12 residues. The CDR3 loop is CAISYSGGTQYF. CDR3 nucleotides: TGTGCCATCAGTTACTCCGGAGGTACGCAGTATTTT.

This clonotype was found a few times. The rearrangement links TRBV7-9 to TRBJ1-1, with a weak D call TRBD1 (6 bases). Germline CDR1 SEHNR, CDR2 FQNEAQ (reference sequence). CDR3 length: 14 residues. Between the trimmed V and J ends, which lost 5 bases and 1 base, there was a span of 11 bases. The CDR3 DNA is TGTGCCAGCAGCCGGACAGAAGCGAACACTGAAGCTTTCTTT. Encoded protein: CASSRTEANTEAFF.

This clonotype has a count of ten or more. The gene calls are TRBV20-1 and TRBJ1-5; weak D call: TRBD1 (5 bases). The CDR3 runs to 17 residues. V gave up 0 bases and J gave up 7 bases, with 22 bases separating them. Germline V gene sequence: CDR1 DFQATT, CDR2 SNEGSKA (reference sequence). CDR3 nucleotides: TGCAGTGCTAGAGATGCCGGCGGGACGGAAGGGAGCCAGCCCCAGCATTTT. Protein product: CSARDAGGTEGSQPQHF.

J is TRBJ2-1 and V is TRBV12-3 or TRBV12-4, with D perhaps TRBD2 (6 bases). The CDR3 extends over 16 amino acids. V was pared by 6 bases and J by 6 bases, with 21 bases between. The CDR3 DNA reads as TGTGCCAGCAGCCTTGGGAGGACCCGGATCCTCAATGAGCAGTTCTTC. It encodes CASSLGRTRILNEQFF.